The 2 T cell receptor beta chains in this list originate from one sample, sequenced in a study of identical twins (TCRdb year 2016). The library was generated by 5' RACE. Sequencer: Illumina HiSeq 2000. The raw public data were reprocessed by TCRdb itself: fastp quality trimming at Q25, MiXCR clonotype calling, in-frame beta chains only. Rows with one shared CDR3 protein collapse into an entry with the most common genes and DNA. The sample records roughly 540,000 distinct CDR3 sequences, around 20% of which are singletons. The ten largest clonotypes hold roughly 0.91% of the sample. This same sample was also part of a study on T cells expressing NK-cell markers.

Sequencing was done on a sample of CD4+ T cells sorted from blood. Source of these receptors: a woman aged 18-29 years in good health.

J is TRBJ2-7 and V is TRBV25-1; no clear D. CDR1 MGHDK and CDR2 SYGVNS come from the germline V gene. This CDR3 contains 14 residues. V lost 5 bases to trimming and J lost 5 bases, with 16 bases between them. Here the CDR3 reads CASSLDRVSDEQYF. As DNA, the CDR3 is TGTGCCAGCAGTCTCGACCGGGTTTCGGACGAGCAGTACTTC.

V gene TRBV25-1 combines with J gene TRBJ2-1; 9 bases agree with TRBD2. V dropped 3 bases and J dropped 7; count of bases not matched to a gene: 4. Germline CDR1 is MGHDK and CDR2 is SYGVNS. This CDR3 contains 14 residues. The CDR3 DNA is TGTGCCAGCAGTGAGTTAGCGGGAGAAAATGAGCAGTTCTTC. It is translated as CASSELAGENEQFF.